The clone carrying this T cell receptor (beta chain) came up once. While infection was still active, Seattle patients were enrolled and then followed longitudinally. V was shortened by 5 bases and J by 5 bases, with 12 bases between the two germline ends. The germline V gene has CDR1 SGHTA and CDR2 FQGNSA. This CDR3 has 13 amino acids. These data come from a study of blood T cell repertoires in COVID-19. Study details: Whether acute or convalescent, the COVID-19 samples came from the United States, Italy and Spain. The cDNA or gDNA used as material had been derived from T cells, B-cell-depleted T cells, or PBMCs.

Profiling relied on immunoSEQ multiplex PCR, and the TCRdb table lists in-frame clones only, not all of them. The sample includes some 68,000 clones, 90% of them seen just once. The sample taken for sequencing was peripheral blood. This TCR came from a man over 45 with COVID-19, enrolled during active disease. This sequence joins TRBV7-2 and TRBJ1-1; D may be TRBD1 (6 bases). Written as DNA, the CDR3 is TGTGCCAGCAGCGACAGGATACTTACTGAAGCTTTCTTT. Protein: CASSDRILTEAFF.